These 14 T cell receptor beta chains came from one sample sequenced in a study of CDR3 diversity in severe acne. TCRdb called the PCR reads again in MiXCR, with one record for every CDR3 protein. The sample contains more than 85,000 distinct CDR3 sequences, 51% of which appear only once. Specimen: blood. The receptors were gathered from a male donor with acne.

The chain has TRBV10-1 and TRBJ2-5; D might be TRBD1 or TRBD2, each matching 5 bases. Between the trimmed V and J ends, which lost 10 bases and 7 bases, there was a span of 7 bases. This CDR3 contains 9 residues. In germline, CDR1 is WNHNN, CDR2 SYGVQD (reference sequence). In DNA form, the CDR3 reads TGCGCCAATGGGGGGACCCAGTACTTC. It codes for CANGGTQYF.

This clonotype showed up many times. V and J are TRBV6-5 and TRBJ1-2; D may be TRBD1 (6 bases). CDR1 and CDR2 (germline): MNHEY, SVGAGI. The CDR3 sequence is 13 residues long. Trimming removed 5 bases at V and 8 bases at J, with 15 bases between. CDR3 DNA: TGTGCCAGCAGTGCCTCAGGGGAGCGCGGCTACACCTTC. Amino acid sequence: CASSASGERGYTF.

This sequence joins TRBV20-1 and TRBJ2-1, with 7 bases identical to TRBD2. CDR1 and CDR2 (germline): DFQATT, SNEGSKA (reference sequence). V lost 3 bases and J lost 3; bases outside the gene matches: 2. This CDR3 spans 13 amino acids. The CDR3 is CSARWGGYNEQFF. The CDR3 coding sequence is TGCAGTGCTAGGTGGGGGGGCTACAATGAGCAGTTCTTC.

Of note for this clonotype: The junction and the germline gene differ at one end; a read error may be behind it. The chain combines TRBV7-8 with TRBJ1-2, with TRBD1 matching 8 bases. The CDR3 loop spans 14 amino acids. Germline V lookup: CDR1 SGHVS, CDR2 FQNEAQ. Written as DNA, the CDR3 is TGTGCCAGCAGCCAGACAGGGGTTAACTGTGGCTACACCTTC. The encoded protein is CASSQTGVNCGYTF.

This chain links TRBV7-8 with TRBJ1-1, with a possible D match to TRBD1 (5 bases). CDR1 and CDR2 (germline): SGHVS, FQNEAQ. CDR3 size: 14 residues. Trimming left V 5 bases short and J 2 bases short, with 12 bases between. The CDR3 DNA sequence: TGTGCCAGCAGCCTACAGGACTCTAACACTGAAGCTTTCTTT. Its translation is CASSLQDSNTEAFF. The full variable domain, in which reference TRBV7-8 and TRBJ1-1 provide the parts outside the CDR3, is GAGVSQSPRYKVAKRGQDVALRCDPISGHVSLFWYQQALGQGPEFLTYFQNEAQLDKSGLPSDRFFAERPEGSVSTLKIQRTQQEDSAVYLCASSLQDSNTEAFFGQGTRLTVV.

This clonotype was counted between two and nine times. This chain links TRBV20-1 with TRBJ2-3; 13 positions agree with TRBD2. The germline CDR1 and CDR2 sequences are DFQATT and SNEGSKA (reference sequence). The CDR3 totals 14 residues. J lost 6 bases, V lost 6 bases, and 6 bases had no gene match. CDR3 loop: CSAGTSGVRDTQYF. CDR3 in DNA: TGCAGTGCCGGGACTAGCGGGGTCCGGGATACGCAGTATTTT.

This clonotype was detected ten times or more. The DNA for the CDR3 is TGTGCCAGCAGCCTCGGGACAGGGGGGGTCGGGGAGCTGTTTTTT. It yields the protein CASSLGTGGVGELFF. The J gene is TRBJ2-2, the V gene TRBV7-3, with TRBD1 matching 11 bases. Germline V gene sequence: CDR1 SGHTA, CDR2 FQGTGA. The CDR3 loop spans 15 amino acids. J lost 7 bases, V lost 5 bases, and 6 bases had no gene match.

The J gene is TRBJ1-1, the V gene TRBV7-6, with TRBD1 as a possible D gene (5 bases). Trimming removed 2 bases from V and 0 bases from J, with 13 bases in between. CDR1 is SGHVS, CDR2 FNYEAQ, per germline. This CDR3 comprises 16 residues. The CDR3 DNA is TGTGCCAGCAGCTTAAAGCTGACAGCCATGAACACTGAAGCTTTCTTT. Encoded protein: CASSLKLTAMNTEAFF.

This chain connects TRBV6-6 to TRBJ2-7; D remains unclear. Trimming removed 7 bases at V and 3 bases at J, with 10 bases between. CDR3 length: 12 residues. Germline CDR1 reads MNHNY; CDR2 reads SVGAGI (reference sequence). DNA for the CDR3: TGTGCCAGCAAGCCGGGTATCTACGAGCAGTACTTC. Translation gives CASKPGIYEQYF.

CDR3 nucleotides: TGTGCCAGCAGCCCATCCGGAGGATCACCCCTCCACTTT. Translation gives CASSPSGGSPLHF. This chain links TRBV25-1 with TRBJ1-6; no firm D call. The CDR3 contains 13 residues. Germline V lookup: CDR1 MGHDK, CDR2 SYGVNS. Trimming removed 6 bases at V and 10 bases at J, with 13 bases between.

This clonotype has at least ten counts. The J gene is TRBJ2-7, the V gene TRBV4-1, with D unclear. V lost 4 bases and J lost 0, with 13 bases in between. The CDR3 runs to 15 residues. Germline V gives CDR1 MGHRA, CDR2 YSYEKL. The CDR3 sequence: CASSPADLNSYEQYF. DNA for the CDR3: TGCGCCAGCAGCCCTGCCGATCTAAACTCCTACGAGCAGTACTTC.

The V call is TRBV12-3 or TRBV12-4, the J call TRBJ1-5; D remains ambiguous. The CDR3 is 13 residues long. Trimming pared 2 bases from V and 4 bases from J, leaving 6 bases between. For the CDR3, the DNA is TGTGCCAGCAGTTTATCAGTGAATCAGCCCCAGCATTTT. The encoded protein is CASSLSVNQPQHF.

The J gene is TRBJ2-3, the V gene TRBV2; 10 bases line up with TRBD1. Germline CDR1 is SNHLY and CDR2 is FYNNEI. This CDR3 is 17 amino acids long. V dropped 3 bases and J dropped 1; count of bases not matched to a gene: 7. CDR3: CASSEIAGTGGTDTQYF. CDR3 bases: TGTGCCAGCAGTGAGATCGCCGGGACAGGGGGCACAGATACGCAGTATTTT.

Worth noting for this clonotype: A much more abundant neighbour one base away suggests this may be a read error. The V and J genes are TRBV19 and TRBJ2-1; 8 nucleotides agree with TRBD1. Per the germline V gene, CDR1 is LNHDA and CDR2 is SQIVND (reference sequence). The CDR3 length is 20 residues. V shed 7 bases and J 8 bases; nucleotides not matched to a gene: 28. CDR3 sequence: CASTAVVQDRARRVLDEQFF. Written as DNA, the CDR3 is TGTGCCAGTACCGCAGTAGTTCAGGACAGGGCCCGTAGGGTTCTGGATGAGCAGTTCTTC.